This T cell receptor beta chain originates from a study of blood T cell repertoires in COVID-19. Study at large: COVID-19 samples, acute and convalescent, were from the United States, Italy and Spain. T cells, B-cell-depleted T cells, or PBMCs provided the cDNA or gDNA that served as material.

CDR3 length: 16 amino acids. The V gene end was trimmed by 3 bases and the J gene end by 5 bases; junction bases not matched to a gene: 2. The germline V gene encodes CDR1 SEHNR and CDR2 FQNEAQ (reference sequence). As processed by the authors: Estimated nucleated cell counts came from reference gene primer amplification. The table came from immunoSEQ multiplex PCR; TCRdb's copy has only in-frame clones and leaves some out. The DNA was the basis for D and trimming; V, J and clone size are from that table. Of about 340,000 clones detected, more than 85% appear once; the ten largest clones hold about 18%. Participants came from roughly 23 US areas, aged roughly 18 to 100 years.

Sequencing used PBMCs or T cells enriched from blood (not recorded which). The chain carries TRBV7-9 and TRBJ2-2, with TRBD2 identical over 14 bases. This TCR derives from a woman between 25 and 40 years old who had recovered from COVID-19. This CDR3 reads CASSLGLAGETGELFF. As DNA, the CDR3 is TGTGCCAGCAGCTTGGGACTAGCGGGAGAAACCGGGGAGCTGTTTTTT.